A single sample is the source of the 28 T cell receptor beta chains below, sequenced in a study of blood T cell repertoires in COVID-19. Assay used: immunoSEQ multiplex PCR; TCRdb lists only in-frame clones, some missing. The data contain roughly 400,000 clones, 70% to 90% of them singletons. Sequenced material: peripheral blood. The receptor set was obtained from a woman aged 55-70 years with COVID-19, enrolled during active disease.

This clone appeared a single time. This chain joins TRBV4-1 and TRBJ1-3; D possibly corresponds to TRBD1 (5 bases). The CDR3 totals 16 residues. Trimming shortened V by 4 bases and J by 2 bases, and 15 bases separated the two germline ends. Germline V lookup: CDR1 MGHRA, CDR2 YSYEKL. CDR3 in DNA: TGCGCCAGCAGCCCGGGCGGGGGAAGCGCTGGAAACACCATATATTTT. It specifies CASSPGGGSAGNTIYF.

With regard to this clone: Sequence at one end of the junction differs from germline and may be a read error. The chain links TRBV27 to TRBJ2-3, with D maybe TRBD1 (6 bases). This CDR3 is 13 amino acids long. Germline V gene data show CDR1 as MNHEY and CDR2 as SMNVEV (reference sequence). The CDR3 is CASTLQGTDTQYF. CDR3 coding DNA: TGTGCCAGCACTTTACAGGGAACAGATACGCAGTATTTT.

The V and J genes are TRBV3-1 (or the pseudogene TRBV3-2) and TRBJ1-1; no clear D. Trimming stripped 1 base from V and 5 bases from J, with 11 bases between. The length of the CDR3 is 14 residues. CDR1 and CDR2 (germline): LGHDT, YNNKEL (reference sequence). CDR3 nucleotide sequence: TGTGCCAGCAGCCAAGCGAATTGGGCTACTGAAGCTTTCTTT. Its translation is CASSQANWATEAFF.

The gene calls are TRBV18 and TRBJ1-2; no firm D call. With 3 bases removed from V and 4 bases from J, the gap between germline ends came to 12 bases. This CDR3 has 14 amino acids. Germline V gives CDR1 KGHSH, CDR2 LQKENI. The DNA for the CDR3 is TGTGCCAGCTCACCCTCTAGCGAGGGCTATGGCTACACCTTC. It codes for CASSPSSEGYGYTF. The full variable domain, completed using reference TRBV18 and TRBJ1-2, is NAGVMQNPRHLVRRRGQEARLRCSPMKGHSHVYWYRQLPEEGLKFMVYLQKENIIDESGMPKERFSAEFPKEGPSILRIQQVVRGDSAAYFCASSPSSEGYGYTFGSGTRLTVV.

J is TRBJ2-1 and V is TRBV13; TRBD1 is a possible D gene (5 bases). The CDR3 consists of 16 residues. V lost 5 bases and J 8 bases, leaving 22 bases between the germline ends. The germline CDR1 and CDR2 sequences are PRHDT and FYEKMQ (reference sequence). The CDR3 loop reads CASSTTPGIGVDEQFF. DNA for the CDR3: TGTGCCAGCAGCACAACACCAGGGATAGGAGTCGATGAGCAGTTCTTC. Drawing the rest from reference TRBV13 and TRBJ2-1, the complete variable domain is AAGVIQSPRHLIKEKRETATLKCYPIPRHDTVYWYQQGPGQDPQFLISFYEKMQSDKGSIPDRFSAQQFSDYHSELNMSSLELGDSALYFCASSTTPGIGVDEQFFGPGTRLTVL.

This chain joins TRBV3-1 (or the pseudogene TRBV3-2) and TRBJ2-1, with a possible D match to TRBD2 (5 bases). This CDR3 contains 11 residues. V lost 10 bases and J lost 10, with 14 bases in between. Germline CDR1 and CDR2: LGHDT and YNNKEL (reference sequence). The CDR3 loop reads CAKLPAEEQFF. The DNA of the CDR3 is TGTGCCAAGCTTCCAGCGGAGGAGCAGTTCTTC.

The V gene is TRBV12-3 or TRBV12-4, the J gene TRBJ2-1; TRBD2 agrees at 9 bases. The CDR3 runs to 12 residues. Trimming took 6 bases from V and 15 from J; bases not matched to a gene: 9. CDR3 amino acids: CASSSGTSPGFF. The CDR3 DNA follows: TGTGCCAGCAGCTCCGGGACTAGCCCGGGGTTCTTC.

This sequence joins TRBV21-1 and TRBJ1-5; the D call of TRBD1 is as the table states it, not checked on the DNA. TRBV21-1 is a pseudogene. The CDR3 covers 18 residues. CDR3 sequence (DNA): TGTGCCAGCAGCAAAAGAAGGACAGGGGGTATGAGCAATCAGCCCCAGCATTTT. Its translation is CASSKRRTGGMSNQPQHF.

This chain joins TRBV7-2 and TRBJ2-5; D may be TRBD2 (5 bases). CDR1 is SGHTA, CDR2 FQGNSA, per germline. This CDR3 contains 15 residues. V lost 7 bases, J lost 4 bases, and 19 bases lay in between. The CDR3 region has the DNA TGTGCCAGCACCCTAAGCGGAATCCCCTTAGAGACCCAGTACTTC. Amino acids: CASTLSGIPLETQYF.

This clone was observed once. This sequence joins TRBV5-1 and TRBJ2-5; 10 nucleotides align to TRBD1. The CDR3 loop spans 15 amino acids. Trimming took 0 bases from V and 5 from J; bases not matched to a gene: 4. The germline V gene has CDR1 SGHRS and CDR2 YFSETQ. The CDR3 DNA is TGCGCCAGCAGCTTGGGTGGGACAGGGGCGGAGACCCAGTACTTC. As protein: CASSLGGTGAETQYF.

This sequence joins TRBV12-3 or TRBV12-4 and TRBJ2-1, with D possibly TRBD2 on 6 matching bases. There are 12 residues in the CDR3. The V end was cut by 6 bases, the J end by 7 bases, with 10 bases between. The CDR3 region is CASRGTWNEQFF. DNA of the CDR3: TGTGCCAGCAGGGGGACTTGGAATGAGCAGTTCTTC.

The chain recombines TRBV28 with TRBJ1-6, with 9 bases identical to TRBD1. CDR1 is MDHEN and CDR2 is SYDVKM in the germline V gene. The CDR3 runs 15 residues. V trimming: 6 bases; J trimming: 4 bases; junction bases outside the gene matches: 4. For the CDR3, the DNA is TGTGCCAGCAGCAAGGGACAGGGTTATAATTCACCCCTCCACTTT. Translation gives CASSKGQGYNSPLHF. Complete variable domain (other parts from reference TRBV28 and TRBJ1-6): DVKVTQSSRYLVKRTGEKVFLECVQDMDHENMFWYRQDPGLGLRLIYFSYDVKMKEKGDIPEGYSVSREKKERFSLILESASTNQTSMYLCASSKGQGYNSPLHFGNGTRLTVT.

V is TRBV2 and J is TRBJ2-2; D may be TRBD1 (6 bases). V gave up 0 bases and J gave up 5 bases, with 13 bases separating them. The CDR3 runs 16 residues. CDR1 is SNHLY and CDR2 is FYNNEI in the germline V gene. The CDR3 loop is CASSEAGAILTGELFF. As DNA, the CDR3 is TGTGCCAGCAGTGAAGCGGGGGCCATCTTAACCGGGGAGCTGTTTTTT.

Of note for this clone: The same CDR3 arises from other DNA sequences in this sample as well. The rearrangement joins TRBV18 to TRBJ2-7, with D possibly being TRBD1 (5 bases). Germline-derived CDR1 and CDR2 are KGHSH and LQKENI. Between the trimmed V and J ends, which lost 1 base and 2 bases, there was a span of 9 bases. The CDR3 totals 14 residues. CDR3 residues: CASSPRQGTYEQYF. CDR3 coding DNA: TGTGCCAGCTCACCACGTCAGGGCACCTACGAGCAGTACTTC.

The V call is TRBV3-1 (or the pseudogene TRBV3-2), the J call TRBJ1-6; 8 nucleotides match TRBD1. The CDR3 contains 18 residues. The germline V gene encodes CDR1 LGHDT and CDR2 YNNKEL (reference sequence). The junction had 6 bases not matched to a gene; V was cut back by 0 bases and J by 2 bases. The CDR3 region is CASSQEGAGGAYNSPLHF. The CDR3 coding sequence is TGTGCCAGCAGCCAAGAAGGAGCAGGGGGCGCCTATAATTCACCCCTCCACTTT.

The chain uses TRBV18 and TRBJ1-3, with TRBD1 as a possible D gene (6 bases). Germline V gives CDR1 KGHSH, CDR2 LQKENI. V lost 7 bases, J lost 3 bases, and 16 bases lay in between. CDR3 length: 15 residues. The CDR3 loop reads CASYELTGSGNTIYF. The CDR3 region has the DNA TGTGCCAGCTACGAATTAACAGGGAGTGGAAACACCATATATTTT.

The chain employs TRBV6-5 and TRBJ1-1; a weak D match, TRBD1 (6 bases). V was shortened by 0 bases and J by 1 base, with 9 bases between the two germline ends. Germline V CDR1 and CDR2: MNHEY, SVGAGI. The length of the CDR3 is 15 residues. The chain's CDR3 is CASSYSLTGNTEAFF. The CDR3 DNA sequence: TGTGCCAGCAGTTACTCCCTGACAGGGAACACTGAAGCTTTCTTT.

Here the CDR3 reads CATRDSMNTEAFF. For the CDR3, the DNA is TGTGCCACCAGGGACAGCATGAACACTGAAGCTTTCTTT. The chain uses TRBV24-1 and TRBJ1-1; D is perhaps TRBD1 (6 bases). Germline loops: CDR1 KGHDR, CDR2 SFDVKD. The CDR3 loop spans 13 amino acids. Trimming shortened V by 7 bases and J by 0 bases, and 8 bases separated the two germline ends.

The chain links TRBV29-1 to TRBJ1-1; 7 nucleotides align to TRBD1. The CDR3 is 17 residues long. The junction had 10 bases not matched to a gene; V was cut back by 0 bases and J by 0 bases. Germline V gives CDR1 SQVTM, CDR2 ANQGSEA. Here the CDR3 DNA reads TGCAGCGTTGAAGATAGTGGCCAGAGGGGGCTGAACACTGAAGCTTTCTTT. Translation: CSVEDSGQRGLNTEAFF.

The chain couples TRBV20-1 to TRBJ2-1; TRBD2 matches 9 bases. This CDR3 contains 17 residues. V shed 3 bases, J shed 8 bases, and the junction held 17 bases outside the gene matches. The germline V gene encodes CDR1 DFQATT and CDR2 SNEGSKA (reference sequence). The CDR3 DNA reads as TGCAGTGCTAGTGCAAGGGCGGGGGGGCTAAGTTTCGATGAGCAGTTCTTC. Protein sequence: CSASARAGGLSFDEQFF.

The chain carries TRBV18 and TRBJ2-1; 11 positions match TRBD1. Germline CDR1 is KGHSH and CDR2 is LQKENI. The ends lost 4 bases at V and 9 bases at J; junction bases unmatched: 5. The CDR3 covers 14 residues. The CDR3 DNA reads TGTGCCAGCTCACAGGACAGGGGGCAAATTGAGCAGTTCTTC. Protein sequence: CASSQDRGQIEQFF.

This clone appeared a single time. The CDR3, as DNA: TGTGCCAGCAGCTTACGACAGGGCACTGAAGCTTTCTTT. Protein: CASSLRQGTEAFF. The chain links TRBV7-8 to TRBJ1-1, with 7 bases that match TRBD1. Germline CDR1 reads SGHVS; CDR2 reads FQNEAQ. The V segment lost 2 bases and the J segment 4 bases; nucleotides outside the gene matches: 1. The CDR3 spans 13 residues. The variable domain in full, completed from reference TRBV7-8 and TRBJ1-1, reads GAGVSQSPRYKVAKRGQDVALRCDPISGHVSLFWYQQALGQGPEFLTYFQNEAQLDKSGLPSDRFFAERPEGSVSTLKIQRTQQEDSAVYLCASSLRQGTEAFFGQGTRLTVV.

V is TRBV7-9 and J is TRBJ1-1, with TRBD1 matching over 12 bases. The CDR3 runs 14 residues. Germline V gene data show CDR1 as SEHNR and CDR2 as FQNEAQ (reference sequence). V shed 4 bases and J 8 bases; nucleotides not matched to a gene: 5. This CDR3 is CASSSSGTGGEAFF. CDR3 coding DNA: TGTGCCAGCAGCTCCTCCGGGACAGGGGGCGAAGCTTTCTTT.

The CDR3 protein is CASRVQGMNTEAFF. CDR3 bases: TGCGCCAGCAGGGTACAGGGGATGAACACTGAAGCTTTCTTT. The rearrangement uses TRBV5-1 and TRBJ1-1; 7 bases map to TRBD1. V was pared by 5 bases and J by 0 bases, with 4 bases of the junction left unmatched. The CDR3 spans 14 residues. Germline V gene data show CDR1 as SGHRS and CDR2 as YFSETQ.

The chain has TRBV3-1 (or the pseudogene TRBV3-2) and TRBJ1-1, with 7 nucleotides matching TRBD1. The CDR3 has 15 residues. With 4 bases clipped from V and 1 base from J, the junction kept 6 bases outside the gene matches. The germline V gene has CDR1 LGHDT and CDR2 YNNKEL (reference sequence). The DNA of the CDR3 is TGTGCCAGCAGCCTGGCCAGGACAGGGAACACTGAAGCTTTCTTT. Amino acid sequence: CASSLARTGNTEAFF.

This chain links TRBV19 with TRBJ1-5, with D unclear. This CDR3 is built from 13 residues. Germline CDR1 and CDR2: LNHDA and SQIVND (reference sequence). The V end lost 4 bases, the J end lost 8 bases, and 12 bases lay between the germline ends. CDR3 DNA: TGTGCCAGTAGTAAGAGAGGGCGAGAGCCCCAGCATTTT. This gives the protein CASSKRGREPQHF.

The V gene is TRBV4-2, the J gene TRBJ1-3, with D unresolved. Germline-derived CDR1 and CDR2 are LGHNA and YNFKEQ. V was shortened by 1 base and J by 15 bases, with 13 bases between the two germline ends. CDR3 length: 12 residues. The CDR3 coding sequence is TGTGCCAGCAGCCAAGGGAGTGCCGCCCCATATTTT. Encoded protein: CASSQGSAAPYF.

The J gene is TRBJ1-2, the V gene TRBV2, with D perhaps matching TRBD1 (6 bases). This CDR3 has 13 amino acids. Germline loops: CDR1 SNHLY, CDR2 FYNNEI. The V end lost 5 bases, the J end lost 13 bases, and 20 bases lay between the germline ends. CDR3 coding DNA: TGTGCCAGCAGTTTAACGTGGACAGTTGGCGGCACCTTC. Protein sequence: CASSLTWTVGGTF.